The next 2 T cell receptor beta chains were all read from a single sample in a study of shared clonotypes between healthy human individuals (dated by TCRdb to the early 2020s). CD8 naive samples were obtained by positive selection for CCR7 among CD45RO-negative cells, yielding a CD45RA+CCR7+ population from which TemRA cells were excluded. The library was built by means of the immunoSEQ multiplex PCR assay. TCRdb stores this immuneACCESS table with in-frame sequences only. Part of the clones is absent; in the studies checked, under half of the shortfall reflects unresolved V genes, and no reason is known for the rest. Across this sample there are about 2 million clones, with about 94% seen only once. The ten largest clonotypes hold 0.85% to 1.2% of the sample. The sample consisted of naive CD8+ T cells sorted from blood. What the cell subset or site label conveys for this sample: CD45RA+CCR7+. All receptors derive from a man aged 18 to 29 in good health.

The rearrangement links TRBV28 to TRBJ2-7; the D is unclear. This CDR3 comprises 12 residues. Looked up from germline, CDR1 is MDHEN and CDR2 is SYDVKM. The V gene lost 3 bases and the J gene lost 6 bases, with 9 bases spanning the gap. In DNA, the CDR3 is TGTGCCAGCAGTTTGTGGCAGTTCGAGCAGTACTTC. Encoded protein: CASSLWQFEQYF.

About this clone: Germline and junction disagree at one end, which may indicate a read error. This chain uses TRBV25-1 with TRBJ2-3; 10 bases fit TRBD2. Germline CDR1 is MGHDK and CDR2 is SYGVNS. CDR3 size: 15 residues. CDR3 DNA sequence: TGTGCCAGCAGTGAACCGTTGGGTAGCGGGGGGTCATTGTGTTTT. The encoded protein is CASSEPLGSGGSLCF.